Included here is one T cell receptor (beta chain) sequence, with context. A read error may produce the germline difference seen at one junction end. The sample originates from a study of blood T cell repertoires in COVID-19. Overall study context: The United States, Italy and Spain were the sources of the acute and convalescent COVID-19 samples. PBMCs, B-cell-depleted T cells, or T cells provided the cDNA or gDNA that made up the material.

Only in-frame clones appear in the TCRdb table, and some are missing; sequencing was by immunoSEQ multiplex PCR. The sample contains over 65,000 clones, 80% to 90% of which appear only once. This CDR3 region has 14 residues. Per the germline V gene, CDR1 is SSHAT and CDR2 is FNYEAQ (reference sequence). Source material: peripheral blood. The sequence derives from a human donor in a cohort sampled during active COVID-19. The chain joins TRBV7-7 to TRBJ2-7; TRBD1 matches 7 bases. CDR3 coding DNA: TGTGCTAGCAGCTTATACCCAGGGGGTAACGAGCAGTACTTC. Its translation: CASSLYPGGNEQYF.